The 29 T cell receptor beta chains presented below share a single source sample, sequenced in a study of T cell responses to AZD1222 COVID-19 vaccine. The table came from immunoSEQ multiplex PCR; TCRdb's copy has only in-frame clones and leaves some out. Among around 80,000 clones listed, 70% to 90% were seen once. This material consisted of peripheral blood, taken 28 days after the second AZD1222 dose. All receptors come from an adult who received the AZD1222 COVID-19 vaccine.

V usage is TRBV28 and J usage is TRBJ2-1; TRBD1 matches 7 bases. This CDR3 comprises 17 residues. Losses at the gene ends were 1 base for V and 0 bases for J; bases not matched to a gene: 6. The germline CDR1 and CDR2 sequences are MDHEN and SYDVKM. CDR3 region: CASSLFVTGSSYNEQFF. Written as DNA, the CDR3 is TGTGCCAGCAGTTTATTCGTGACAGGGAGCTCCTACAATGAGCAGTTCTTC.

This chain links TRBV4-1 with TRBJ2-7, with 13 positions matching TRBD2. Trimming removed 3 bases from V and 6 bases from J; junction bases left unmatched: 8. The germline V gene has CDR1 MGHRA and CDR2 YSYEKL. The CDR3 has 16 amino acids. The CDR3 nucleotides read TGCGCCAGCAGCCACAAAACTAGCGGGGGGGGCACCGAGCAGTACTTC. This gives the protein CASSHKTSGGGTEQYF.

The chain joins TRBV19 to TRBJ1-5; TRBD1 matches at 8 bases. Germline CDR1 is LNHDA and CDR2 is SQIVND (reference sequence). Unmatched junction bases numbered 6, after V lost 6 bases and J lost 5 bases. The CDR3 contains 14 residues. CDR3 loop: CASSRTGFYQPQHF. The DNA for the CDR3 is TGTGCCAGTAGCAGGACAGGGTTTTATCAGCCCCAGCATTTT.

This chain connects TRBV7-9 to TRBJ2-3; no clear D gene. The CDR3 is made up of 15 amino acids. V was cut by 4 bases and J by 2 bases, with 13 bases left in between. Germline loops: CDR1 SEHNR, CDR2 FQNEAQ (reference sequence). For the CDR3, the DNA is TGTGCCAGCAGCTCCCAAGACGGCTACACAGATACGCAGTATTTT. This sequence encodes CASSSQDGYTDTQYF.

The chain joins TRBV5-5 to TRBJ2-7; D is unresolved. CDR1 SGHKS and CDR2 YYEKEE come from the germline V gene (reference sequence). V lost 3 bases and J 1 base, leaving 8 bases between the germline ends. CDR3 length: 13 amino acids. CDR3 loop: CASSSGFSYEQYF. CDR3 nucleotide sequence: TGTGCCAGCAGCTCAGGTTTTTCCTACGAGCAGTACTTC.

The genes are TRBV5-1 and TRBJ2-6; no definite D call. Germline V CDR1 and CDR2: SGHRS, YFSETQ. This CDR3 has 13 amino acids. Trimming took off 4 bases at V and 1 base at J, with 3 bases between the two ends. CDR3: CASSVSGANVLTF. Written as DNA, the CDR3 is TGCGCCAGCAGCGTTTCTGGGGCCAACGTCCTGACTTTC.

This sequence joins TRBV6-5 and TRBJ1-6; 11 bases agree with TRBD1. The CDR3 sequence is 14 residues long. Unmatched junction bases numbered 3, after V lost 6 bases and J lost 8 bases. Germline CDR1 MNHEY, CDR2 SVGAGI. The CDR3 region is CASRRGQGDSPLHF. CDR3 nucleotide sequence: TGTGCCAGCAGGAGGGGACAGGGGGATTCACCCCTCCACTTT.

This chain uses TRBV2 with TRBJ2-1; D ambiguous. Germline CDR1 is SNHLY and CDR2 is FYNNEI. V gave up 2 bases and J gave up 9 bases, with 8 bases separating them. This CDR3 region has 12 residues. The CDR3 sequence: CASSESQAEQFF. In DNA form, the CDR3 reads TGTGCCAGCAGTGAATCCCAGGCTGAGCAGTTCTTC.

The chain couples TRBV5-1 to TRBJ1-1; weak D call: TRBD1 (5 bases). CDR3 size: 16 residues. V lost 6 bases, J lost 0 bases, and 18 bases lay in between. In germline, CDR1 is SGHRS, CDR2 YFSETQ. CDR3 DNA: TGCGCCAGCACGGAGGGCCAGGGCACTATGAACACTGAAGCTTTCTTT. Translation gives CASTEGQGTMNTEAFF.

The chain is built from TRBV19 and TRBJ2-3, with a possible D match to TRBD1 (5 bases). The ends were cut back, 5 bases at V and 1 base at J, with 13 bases in the middle. The germline V gene encodes CDR1 LNHDA and CDR2 SQIVND (reference sequence). This CDR3 has 15 amino acids. CDR3 DNA: TGTGCCAGTAGTGGCTGGGGCGCGGGCACAGATACGCAGTATTTT. Translation gives CASSGWGAGTDTQYF.

The chain recombines TRBV11-3 with TRBJ2-3; a possible D gene is TRBD1 (6 bases). Trimming cost V 1 base and J 9 bases, with 11 bases left between them. In germline, CDR1 is SGHNT, CDR2 YENEEA. The CDR3 loop spans 13 amino acids. CDR3 coding DNA: TGTGCCAGCAGCTTAGGCTCTACAGGGACGCAGTATTTT. This sequence encodes CASSLGSTGTQYF.

The V call is TRBV4-1, the J call TRBJ1-2, with TRBD1 identical over 7 bases. V lost 0 bases, J lost 4 bases, and 5 bases stayed unmatched. CDR3 length equals 15 residues. Looked up from germline, CDR1 is MGHRA and CDR2 is YSYEKL. The CDR3 region is CASSQDQGGSYGYTF. CDR3 in DNA: TGCGCCAGCAGCCAAGATCAAGGGGGCTCCTATGGCTACACCTTC.

The V gene is TRBV9, the J gene TRBJ2-1; no clear D. This CDR3 comprises 15 residues. The ends were cut back, 4 bases at V and 1 base at J, with 12 bases in the middle. Germline assignment: CDR1 SGDLS and CDR2 YYNGEE. CDR3: CASSPSGGSYNEQFF. CDR3 in DNA: TGTGCCAGCAGCCCCTCGGGCGGATCCTACAATGAGCAGTTCTTC.

J is TRBJ1-2 and V is TRBV5-5; D gene unclear. The CDR3 sequence is 15 residues long. CDR1 and CDR2 (germline): SGHKS, YYEKEE (reference sequence). The V end was cut by 1 base, the J end by 2 bases, with 12 bases between. The CDR3 here is CASSLFARPNYGYTF. The CDR3 DNA reads TGTGCCAGCAGCTTGTTCGCCAGACCAAACTATGGCTACACCTTC.

The chain couples TRBV18 to TRBJ1-4, with D tentatively TRBD1 (6 bases). The V and J ends lost 3 bases and 0 bases respectively, with 17 bases between them. Germline V CDR1 and CDR2: KGHSH, LQKENI. The length of the CDR3 is 18 residues. DNA of the CDR3: TGTGCCAGCTCACCTCGGCAGGGGACCTTTGCAACTAATGAAAAACTGTTTTTT. Encoded protein: CASSPRQGTFATNEKLFF.

The chain uses TRBV4-2 and TRBJ2-5; D possibly corresponds to TRBD1 (6 bases). CDR3 length: 13 amino acids. Germline CDR1 reads LGHNA; CDR2 reads YNFKEQ. V lost 6 bases to trimming and J lost 3 bases, with 11 bases between them. In DNA form, the CDR3 reads TGTGCCAGCAGTCTAAACAGGGAAGAGACCCAGTACTTC. This translates into CASSLNREETQYF.

The chain has TRBV9 and TRBJ2-3; the D is unclear. Germline V CDR1 and CDR2: SGDLS, YYNGEE. V gave up 0 bases and J gave up 2 bases, with 10 bases separating them. This CDR3 comprises 15 residues. The CDR3 reads CASSVGPSSTDTQYF. The CDR3 DNA sequence: TGTGCCAGCAGCGTAGGTCCCAGCTCCACAGATACGCAGTATTTT.

The chain's CDR3 is CSGQDHEKLFF. The CDR3 nucleotides read TGCAGTGGACAGGATCATGAAAAACTGTTTTTT. J is TRBJ1-4 and V is TRBV20-1; TRBD1 might be the D (6 bases). This CDR3 has 11 residues. Trimming took off 7 bases at V and 6 bases at J, with 9 bases between the two ends. Germline V gene data show CDR1 as DFQATT and CDR2 as SNEGSKA (reference sequence).

In its sample, this clone is large. The V and J genes are TRBV6-2 or TRBV6-3 and TRBJ2-2; a weak D match, TRBD1 (6 bases). Germline CDR1 reads MNHEY; CDR2 reads SVGEGT. The germline V and J ends were trimmed by 6 bases and 6 bases, with 14 bases remaining between them. CDR3 length equals 14 residues. The CDR3 nucleotides are TGTGCCAGCAGCCGCACAGGGCCCCCCGGGGAGCTGTTTTTT. Translating it yields CASSRTGPPGELFF.

This rearrangement joins TRBV6-5 to TRBJ1-6; D remains unclear. Germline V gene sequence: CDR1 MNHEY, CDR2 SVGAGI. This CDR3 has 13 amino acids. The ends were cut back, 6 bases at V and 4 bases at J, with 7 bases in the middle. The CDR3 region has the DNA TGTGCCAGCAGAGGACCATATAATTCACCCCTCCACTTT. Its protein product is CASRGPYNSPLHF.

This chain connects TRBV19 to TRBJ1-5, with 8 bases that match TRBD1. CDR1 and CDR2 from the germline V gene are LNHDA and SQIVND (reference sequence). The CDR3 consists of 15 residues. V trimming: 5 bases; J trimming: 5 bases; junction bases outside the gene matches: 8. CDR3 protein: CASSLEDRVHQPQHF. Here the CDR3 DNA reads TGTGCCAGTAGTCTTGAGGACAGGGTGCATCAGCCCCAGCATTTT.

The chain uses TRBV6-5 and TRBJ1-5; D perhaps matches TRBD1 (6 bases). Per germline, CDR1 MNHEY and CDR2 SVGAGI. Trimming took 6 bases from V and 5 from J, leaving 8 bases between them. This CDR3 spans 12 amino acids. The CDR3 region has the DNA TGTGCCAGCAGGGACAGCGATCAGCCCCAGCATTTT. Amino acid sequence: CASRDSDQPQHF.

The rearrangement uses TRBV19 and TRBJ2-3; 8 bases line up with TRBD2. CDR1 and CDR2 from the germline V gene are LNHDA and SQIVND (reference sequence). The CDR3 loop spans 15 amino acids. The V segment lost 3 bases and the J segment 5 bases; nucleotides outside the gene matches: 7. CDR3 bases: TGTGCCAGTAGTATTGTGGGACTAGGGTTAGATACGCAGTATTTT. It codes for CASSIVGLGLDTQYF.

This chain connects TRBV20-1 to TRBJ1-2; 7 positions match TRBD1. V was pared by 3 bases and J by 7 bases, with 26 bases of the junction left unmatched. CDR1 is DFQATT and CDR2 is SNEGSKA in the germline V gene (reference sequence). The CDR3 is 19 amino acids. The CDR3: CSASGLSRLVQGRVSGYTF. The DNA for the CDR3 is TGCAGTGCTAGTGGATTATCGCGTCTGGTACAGGGGCGAGTTTCTGGCTACACCTTC.

This chain links TRBV29-1 with TRBJ1-4, with a tentative D call TRBD1 (6 bases). Per the germline V gene, CDR1 is SQVTM and CDR2 is ANQGSEA. Trimming cost V 6 bases and J 5 bases, with 13 bases left between them. CDR3 length: 13 amino acids. In DNA form, the CDR3 reads TGCAGCGTCCCCAGGGGAGGGAATGAAAAACTGTTTTTT. It encodes CSVPRGGNEKLFF.

The rearrangement links TRBV4-2 to TRBJ1-4; 9 positions agree with TRBD1. The trim removed 4 bases at V and 7 bases at J, leaving 10 bases unmatched. The germline V gene encodes CDR1 LGHNA and CDR2 YNFKEQ. This CDR3 region has 16 residues. The CDR3 sequence is CASSPTSGTGFEKLFF. CDR3 in DNA: TGTGCCAGCAGCCCAACATCCGGGACAGGGTTTGAAAAACTGTTTTTT.

The V call is TRBV28, the J call TRBJ2-1; TRBD2 might be the D (6 bases). Germline values: CDR1 MDHEN, CDR2 SYDVKM. The V end lost 6 bases, the J end lost 5 bases, and 14 bases lay between the germline ends. The CDR3 runs 14 residues. The chain's CDR3 is CASSYRGIDNEQFF. The CDR3 nucleotides read TGTGCCAGCAGCTATCGGGGGATAGACAATGAGCAGTTCTTC.

This chain connects TRBV6-6 to TRBJ2-7, with a tentative D call TRBD2 (5 bases). CDR1 is MNHNY, CDR2 SVGAGI, per germline (reference sequence). The V end was cut by 7 bases, the J end by 7 bases, with 14 bases between. This CDR3 contains 12 residues. The CDR3: CASIHRGHEQYF. As DNA, the CDR3 is TGTGCCAGCATCCACCGAGGGCATGAGCAGTACTTC.

The chain recombines TRBV4-1 with TRBJ1-4, with 9 bases that match TRBD1. V dropped 0 bases and J dropped 7; count of bases not matched to a gene: 15. Germline CDR1 is MGHRA and CDR2 is YSYEKL. The CDR3 has 19 residues. Here the CDR3 reads CASSQDLGGQGILGEKLFF. CDR3 DNA: TGCGCCAGCAGCCAAGATCTAGGGGGACAGGGCATATTAGGTGAAAAACTGTTTTTT.